What follows describes a single T cell receptor (beta chain). The junction does not match germline at one end; this may be a read error. This CDR3 is 13 amino acids long. Germline V CDR1 and CDR2: SNHLY, FYNNEI. These data are taken from a study of blood T cells in healthy people across ages. The wider study: Through template switching, about one barcoded beta molecule was captured per two T cells, as measured in model experiments.

For the second PCR, which ran for about 7 to 12 cycles, a sample-barcoded 5' primer and a J-beta primer mix were used. In TCRdb, the 5' RACE reads were re-called with MiXCR into one record per CDR3 protein. Here the sample spans about 1.1 million distinct CDR3 sequences, under 40% being singletons. Extraction of total RNA produced a minimum of 5 micrograms from each sample. The source is a man aged 18 to 35 in good health. The chain is built from TRBV2 and TRBJ1-2; D unclear. The material sequenced was blood. CDR3: CACSIMASRGYTF. The DNA for the CDR3 is TGTGCCTGCAGTATCATGGCATCCCGGGGCTACACCTTC.